The subject of this entry is one T cell receptor (beta chain). Its cognate antigen has yet to be identified. Per-nucleotide qualities are absent, and no much larger clonotype sits a single base away. A single peripheral blood draw of about 116 mL on average was collected from each donor into heparinised tubes. A BD FACSAria II was used to sort naive, central memory, regulatory and stem cell-like memory CD4+ T cells with a panel that included CD45RO, CCR7, CD25, CD127, CD95 and CD27. All sorted populations exceeded 95% purity. PBMCs were separated immediately by Lymphoprep density gradient centrifugation and were stained directly, without being cultured. So that batch effects would be minimized, each experiment stained and sorted samples in pairs, pairing one healthy donor with one patient. The source of the sample is a study of beta chain features in type 1 diabetes (dated by TCRdb to 2017 to 2018). Concerning the study at large: Mean age, gender distribution, total cell number and subset yield did not differ between patients and healthy donors. Regulatory and stem cell-like memory subsets were isolated from only 8 patients and roughly 8 healthy donors, whereas naive and central memory subsets came from all 30 or so donors. In the study, recently diagnosed type 1 diabetes patients and matched healthy donors were compared on the TCRB repertoires of their sorted circulating CD4+ T cell subsets. Across all samples, about 110 million sorted cells were examined, and cell number per subset correlated strongly with RNA yield. The investigation overall reported the following: At VDJ recombination sites, type 1 diabetes patients had fewer insertions and more deleted nucleotides, which implies abnormalities in thymic rearrangement. In all four CD4+ subsets, TCRB CDR3 length was moderately but significantly shorter in type 1 diabetes patients. PCR may preferentially amplify shorter templates, but because patient and control samples were amplified and corrected together, any resulting skew would affect both groups equally. HLA sub-analyses involved small numbers of individuals, so any influence of HLA type on TCRB rearrangement remained unresolved. Naive, central memory and regulatory TCRB repertoires appeared to be more similar among patients than among healthy donors. Because cDNA was sequenced instead of genomic DNA, activated cells with high expression could be over-represented, although the groups did not differ in activation or CD3 levels.

All of the isolated RNA was reverse transcribed with the High Capacity cDNA Reverse Transcription Kit, so expressed TCRB transcripts were sequenced. Survey-depth immunoSEQ sequencing was performed on stem cell-like memory T cell samples, with an average of about 1.01 million total reads per sample. Sorted cells were lysed in RLT buffer, and RNA was extracted using DNase-treated RNeasy Micro or Mini kits according to cell number. Each cell subset was processed separately to prevent cross-contamination, with patient and healthy donor samples processed together. Using the immunoSEQ multiplex PCR, TCRB sequences were amplified from cDNA into 87-bp fragments spanning the CDR3 region. The amplicons were sequenced using the Illumina HiSeq platform. The study's own analysis went as follows. Synthetic template baselines were used to correct PCR bias computationally, reads within Hamming distance 2 were collapsed, and singletons that could not be merged were discarded. Reads were aligned against IMGT so that V, D and J genes, CDR3 length and insertions or deletions at six rearrangement sites could be assigned. Clonotype counts were normalized to sorted cell number within each subset before computing true diversity and Gini coefficients with the tcR R package. The overlap coefficient, calculated on TCRB nucleotide sequences, was used to measure repertoire sharing. As stored in TCRdb, this immuneACCESS dataset retains in-frame rearrangements with V and J assigned. A fraction of the clones does not appear; measured against another copy, unresolved V genes explain less than half of the discrepancy, and the remainder lacks a known reason. V, J and clone size were drawn from that table, and D and trimming were deduced from the DNA. In all, the sample holds about 42,000 clones, and approximately 53% of those were seen once. 0.25% of the sample comes from the top ten.

CDR1 is given as LNHDA and CDR2 as SQIVND, both from the germline V gene (reference sequence). The CDR3 goes from the cysteine to the phenylalanine over 16 residues. Kept here is only the CDR3 DNA, which spans 48 bases and is read in frame from base 1. Germline trimming amounts to 4 bases on V and 4 bases on J, with 8 as the count of junction bases outside the gene matches. The sequence joins TRBV19 to TRBJ2-1, with TRBD2 identical over 9 junction bases. The source material was stem cell memory CD4+ T cells from blood. Taken with the paper, the label for cell subset or site translates to: stem cell-like memory CD4+ T cells. The receptor was isolated from a woman younger than 45 in good health. The DNA reads as follows: TGTGCCAGTAGTAGGACTAGCGCAGACCTTTACAATGAGCAGTTCTTC. Its protein is CASSRTSADLYNEQFF.